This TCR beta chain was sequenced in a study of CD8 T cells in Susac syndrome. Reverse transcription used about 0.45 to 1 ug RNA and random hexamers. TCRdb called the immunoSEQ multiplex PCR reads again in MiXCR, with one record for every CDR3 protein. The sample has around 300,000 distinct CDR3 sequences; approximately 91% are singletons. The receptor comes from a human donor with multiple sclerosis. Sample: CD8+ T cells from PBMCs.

The CDR3 region is CASSPRTSYEQYF. The CDR3 bases are TGTGCCAGCAGTCCGCGGACATCCTACGAGCAGTACTTC. The chain uses TRBV6-1 and TRBJ2-7; a possible D gene is TRBD1 (5 bases). The CDR3 spans 13 residues. Looked up from germline, CDR1 is MNHNS and CDR2 is SASEGT. With 5 bases removed from V and 1 base from J, the gap between germline ends came to 9 bases.